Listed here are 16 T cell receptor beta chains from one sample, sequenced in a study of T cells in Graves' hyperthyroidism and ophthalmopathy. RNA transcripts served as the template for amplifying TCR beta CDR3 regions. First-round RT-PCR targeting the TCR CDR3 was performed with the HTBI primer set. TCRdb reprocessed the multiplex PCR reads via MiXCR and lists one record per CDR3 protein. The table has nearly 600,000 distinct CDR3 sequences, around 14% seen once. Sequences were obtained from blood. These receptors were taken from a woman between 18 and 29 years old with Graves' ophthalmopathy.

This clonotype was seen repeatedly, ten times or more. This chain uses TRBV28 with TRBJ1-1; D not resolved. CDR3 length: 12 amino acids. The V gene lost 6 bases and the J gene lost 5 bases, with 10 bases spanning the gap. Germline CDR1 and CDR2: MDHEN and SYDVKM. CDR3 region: CASRRERTEAFF. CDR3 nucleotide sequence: TGTGCCAGCAGAAGGGAGAGGACTGAAGCTTTCTTT.

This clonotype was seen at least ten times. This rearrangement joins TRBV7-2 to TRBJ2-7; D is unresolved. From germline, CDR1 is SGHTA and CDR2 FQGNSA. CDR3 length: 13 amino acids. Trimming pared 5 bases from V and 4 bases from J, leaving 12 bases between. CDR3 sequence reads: CASSTLDIYEQYF. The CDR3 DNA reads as TGTGCCAGCAGCACCCTAGACATATACGAGCAGTACTTC.

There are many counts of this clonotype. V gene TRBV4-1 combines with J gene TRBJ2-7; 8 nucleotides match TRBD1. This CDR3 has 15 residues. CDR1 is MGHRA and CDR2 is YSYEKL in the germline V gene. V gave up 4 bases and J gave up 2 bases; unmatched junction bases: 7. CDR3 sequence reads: CASSLTGQAPYEQYF. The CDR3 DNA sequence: TGCGCCAGCAGCCTAACGGGACAGGCGCCCTACGAGCAGTACTTC.

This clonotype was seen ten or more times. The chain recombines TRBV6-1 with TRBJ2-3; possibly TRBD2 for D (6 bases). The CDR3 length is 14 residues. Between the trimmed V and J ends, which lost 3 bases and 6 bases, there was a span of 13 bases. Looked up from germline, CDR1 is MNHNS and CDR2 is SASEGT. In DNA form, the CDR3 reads TGTGCCAGCAGTGAGGGTAGCGGACCGGATACGCAGTATTTT. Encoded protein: CASSEGSGPDTQYF.

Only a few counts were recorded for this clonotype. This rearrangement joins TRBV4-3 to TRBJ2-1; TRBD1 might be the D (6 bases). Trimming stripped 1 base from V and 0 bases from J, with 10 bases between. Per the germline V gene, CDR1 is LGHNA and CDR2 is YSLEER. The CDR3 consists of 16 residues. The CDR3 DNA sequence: TGCGCCAGCAGCCAAGCCCAGGGGAGCTCCTACAATGAGCAGTTCTTC. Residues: CASSQAQGSSYNEQFF.

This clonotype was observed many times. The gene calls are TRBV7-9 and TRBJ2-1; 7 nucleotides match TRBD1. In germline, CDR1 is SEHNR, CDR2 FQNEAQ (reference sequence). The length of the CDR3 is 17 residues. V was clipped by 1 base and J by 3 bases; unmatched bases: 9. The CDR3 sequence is CASSLEPGTAYYNEQFF. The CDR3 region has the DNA TGTGCCAGCAGCTTAGAGCCGGGGACAGCGTACTACAATGAGCAGTTCTTC. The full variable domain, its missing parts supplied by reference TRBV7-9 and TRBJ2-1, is DTGVSQNPRHKITKRGQNVTFRCDPISEHNRLYWYRQTLGQGPEFLTYFQNEAQLEKSRLLSDRFSAERPKGSFSTLEIQRTEQGDSAMYLCASSLEPGTAYYNEQFFGPGTRLTVL.

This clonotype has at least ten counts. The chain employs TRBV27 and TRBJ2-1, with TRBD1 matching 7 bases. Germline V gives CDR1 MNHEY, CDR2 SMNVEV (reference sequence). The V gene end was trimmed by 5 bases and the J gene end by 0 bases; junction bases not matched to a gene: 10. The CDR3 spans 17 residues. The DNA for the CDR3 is TGTGCCAGCAGTCCTAAATACAGGGGAAGCTCCTACAATGAGCAGTTCTTC. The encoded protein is CASSPKYRGSSYNEQFF.

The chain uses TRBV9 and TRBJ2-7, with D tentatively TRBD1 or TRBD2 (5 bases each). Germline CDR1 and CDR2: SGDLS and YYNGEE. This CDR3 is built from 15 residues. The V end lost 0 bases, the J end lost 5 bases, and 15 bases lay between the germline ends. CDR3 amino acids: CASSVGRVGRDEQYF. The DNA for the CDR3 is TGTGCCAGCAGCGTAGGAAGGGTGGGGCGGGACGAGCAGTACTTC.

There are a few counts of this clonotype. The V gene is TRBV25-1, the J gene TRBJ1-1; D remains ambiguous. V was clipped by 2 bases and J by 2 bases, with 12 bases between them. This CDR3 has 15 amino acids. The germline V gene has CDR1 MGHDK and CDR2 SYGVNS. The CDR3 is CASSERFGINTEAFF. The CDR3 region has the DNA TGTGCCAGCAGTGAAAGATTCGGCATAAACACTGAAGCTTTCTTT.

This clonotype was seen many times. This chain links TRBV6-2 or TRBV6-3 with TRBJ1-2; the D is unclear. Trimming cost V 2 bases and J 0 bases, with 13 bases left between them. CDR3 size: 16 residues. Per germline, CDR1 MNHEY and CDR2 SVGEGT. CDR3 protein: CASSYEFGYSNYGYTF. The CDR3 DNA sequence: TGTGCCAGCAGTTACGAGTTCGGCTATTCTAACTATGGCTACACCTTC.

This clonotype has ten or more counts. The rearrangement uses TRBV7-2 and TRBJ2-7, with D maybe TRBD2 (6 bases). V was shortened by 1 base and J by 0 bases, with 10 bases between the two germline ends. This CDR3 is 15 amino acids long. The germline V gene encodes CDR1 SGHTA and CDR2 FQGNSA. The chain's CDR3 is CASSLGGGFSYEQYF. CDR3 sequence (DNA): TGTGCCAGCAGCTTAGGTGGAGGGTTCTCCTACGAGCAGTACTTC. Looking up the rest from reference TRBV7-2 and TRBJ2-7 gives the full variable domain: GAGVSQSPSNKVTEKGKDVELRCDPISGHTALYWYRQSLGQGLEFLIYFQGNSAPDKSGLPSDRFSAERTGGSVSTLTIQRTQQEDSAVYLCASSLGGGFSYEQYFGPGTRLTVT.

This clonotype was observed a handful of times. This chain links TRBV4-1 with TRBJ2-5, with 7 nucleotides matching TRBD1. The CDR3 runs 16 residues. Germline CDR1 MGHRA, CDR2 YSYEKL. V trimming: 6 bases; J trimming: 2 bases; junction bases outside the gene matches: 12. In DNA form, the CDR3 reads TGCGCCAGCAGGGCCTTTTTCAGGGGGAGACAAGAGACCCAGTACTTC. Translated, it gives CASRAFFRGRQETQYF.

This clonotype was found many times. The CDR3 bases are TGTGCCAGCAGCCAATCGAACAGGACAGGGGGTATCTACGAGCAGTACTTC. Translated, it gives CASSQSNRTGGIYEQYF. The chain is built from TRBV14 and TRBJ2-7; 10 positions match TRBD1. Germline V lookup: CDR1 SGHDN, CDR2 FVKESK. The CDR3 extends over 17 amino acids. V shed 2 bases and J 3 bases; nucleotides not matched to a gene: 10. Full variable domain (outside the CDR3, taken from reference TRBV14 and TRBJ2-7): EAGVTQFPSHSVIEKGQTVTLRCDPISGHDNLYWYRRVMGKEIKFLLHFVKESKQDESGMPNNRFLAERTGGTYSTLKVQPAELEDSGVYFCASSQSNRTGGIYEQYFGPGTRLTVT.

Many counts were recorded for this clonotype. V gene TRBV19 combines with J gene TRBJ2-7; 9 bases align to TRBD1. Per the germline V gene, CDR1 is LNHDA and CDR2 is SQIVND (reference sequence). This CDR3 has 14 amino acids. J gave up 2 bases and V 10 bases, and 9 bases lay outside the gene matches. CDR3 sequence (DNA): TGTGCCACGACCGACCGGGACAGGGCCTACGAGCAGTACTTC. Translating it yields CATTDRDRAYEQYF.

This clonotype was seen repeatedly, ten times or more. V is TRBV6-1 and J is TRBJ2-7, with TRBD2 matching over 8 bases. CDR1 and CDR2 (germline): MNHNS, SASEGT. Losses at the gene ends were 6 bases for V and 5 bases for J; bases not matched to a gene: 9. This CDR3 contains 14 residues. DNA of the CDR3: TGTGCCAGCAGACCCACGGGGGGGAGGGACGAGCAGTACTTC. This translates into CASRPTGGRDEQYF.

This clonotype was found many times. CDR3 bases: TGTGCCAGCAGCTCCCTCCTCGCGGGAGCGGTGGGCAATGAGCAGTTCTTC. Residues: CASSSLLAGAVGNEQFF. The rearrangement joins TRBV7-2 to TRBJ2-1; 7 bases line up with TRBD2. Germline V CDR1 and CDR2: SGHTA, FQGNSA. The J segment lost 6 bases and the V segment lost 4 bases, leaving 15 bases of the junction unmatched. The CDR3 consists of 17 residues.